The next 17 T cell receptor beta chains were all read from a single sample in a study of blood T cell repertoires in COVID-19. Using immunoSEQ multiplex PCR, the repertoire was profiled, and TCRdb retains in-frame clones only, with some absent. This table has about 120,000 clones, around 85% appearing once. The sequencing input was peripheral blood. The receptor set was obtained from a man aged 60-69 years with acute or convalescent COVID-19.

The gene calls are TRBV4-1 and TRBJ2-7, with D possibly matching TRBD1 (5 bases). The CDR3 consists of 13 residues. The germline CDR1 and CDR2 sequences are MGHRA and YSYEKL. V lost 0 bases to trimming and J lost 7 bases, with 10 bases between them. Written as DNA, the CDR3 is TGCGCCAGCAGCCAAGATGGAGACAGAGAGCAGTACTTC. Translating gives CASSQDGDREQYF.

This chain connects TRBV18 to TRBJ2-2; 8 nucleotides agree with TRBD2. The J segment lost 1 base and the V segment lost 4 bases, leaving 2 bases of the junction unmatched. CDR1 and CDR2 (germline): KGHSH, LQKENI. There are 15 residues in the CDR3. CDR3 in amino acids: CASSRGLENTGELFF. The CDR3 coding sequence is TGTGCCAGCTCACGGGGACTAGAGAACACCGGGGAGCTGTTTTTT.

The chain combines TRBV7-3 with TRBJ2-1; TRBD2 agrees at 10 bases. The germline V gene has CDR1 SGHTA and CDR2 FQGTGA. Trimming removed 3 bases from V and 7 bases from J; junction bases left unmatched: 6. This CDR3 contains 15 residues. The CDR3 DNA reads as TGTGCCAGCAGCTTTGCCAGCGGGAGGGTAAATGAGCAGTTCTTC. It encodes CASSFASGRVNEQFF.

V usage is TRBV4-2 and J usage is TRBJ2-5, with 8 bases matching TRBD2. This CDR3 spans 15 amino acids. CDR1 and CDR2 (germline): LGHNA, YNFKEQ. Losses at the gene ends were 4 bases for V and 1 base for J; bases not matched to a gene: 5. CDR3 sequence (DNA): TGTGCCAGCAGCCTAGCGGGACAACTCCAAGAGACCCAGTACTTC. The encoded protein is CASSLAGQLQETQYF.

This chain joins TRBV7-2 and TRBJ2-2; D unresolved. Germline-derived CDR1 and CDR2 are SGHTA and FQGNSA. V was trimmed by 3 bases and J by 7 bases, leaving 6 bases between them. The CDR3 loop spans 12 amino acids. The CDR3, as DNA: TGTGCCAGCAGCTTCCCCGGCGGGGAGCTGTTTTTT. It is translated as CASSFPGGELFF.

The rearrangement links TRBV19 to TRBJ2-1; TRBD2 matches at 7 bases. The CDR3 covers 15 residues. V gave up 3 bases and J gave up 2 bases; unmatched junction bases: 4. Germline CDR1 is LNHDA and CDR2 is SQIVND (reference sequence). The CDR3 reads CASSIGEGTYNEQFF. The DNA for the CDR3 is TGTGCCAGTAGTATCGGGGAGGGGACCTACAATGAGCAGTTCTTC. The whole variable domain, remainder taken from reference TRBV19 and TRBJ2-1, is DGGITQSPKYLFRKEGQNVTLSCEQNLNHDAMYWYRQDPGQGLRLIYYSQIVNDFQKGDIAEGYSVSREKKESFPLTVTSAQKNPTAFYLCASSIGEGTYNEQFFGPGTRLTVL.

The chain recombines TRBV10-3 with TRBJ2-3; perhaps TRBD2 as D (6 bases). With 5 bases removed from V and 0 bases from J, the gap between germline ends came to 9 bases. CDR3 size: 14 residues. The germline V gene has CDR1 ENHRY and CDR2 SYGVKD. CDR3 nucleotide sequence: TGTGCCATCAGTCGGCGGGACAGCACAGATACGCAGTATTTT. Protein: CAISRRDSTDTQYF.

This chain uses TRBV27 with TRBJ1-5, with 10 bases matching TRBD1. Looked up from germline, CDR1 is MNHEY and CDR2 is SMNVEV (reference sequence). J gave up 0 bases and V 5 bases, and 13 bases lay outside the gene matches. CDR3 length: 19 amino acids. The CDR3 sequence is CASSARSGQGLYSNQPQHF. The DNA of the CDR3 is TGTGCCAGCAGTGCACGTTCGGGACAGGGGCTATATAGCAATCAGCCCCAGCATTTT.

DNA for the CDR3: TGTGCCAGCAGCTTAGGACTAGCGGGAGCAGGAGAGACCCAGTACTTC. This encodes CASSLGLAGAGETQYF. V is TRBV11-2 and J is TRBJ2-5, with TRBD2 matching 12 bases. The CDR3 extends over 16 amino acids. Germline lookup yields CDR1 SGHAT and CDR2 FQNNGV. Trimming at V came to 1 base and at J to 4 bases, leaving 4 bases not matched to a gene. Supplemented by reference TRBV11-2 and TRBJ2-5, the full variable domain reads EAGVAQSPRYKIIEKRQSVAFWCNPISGHATLYWYQQILGQGPKLLIQFQNNGVVDDSQLPKDRFSAERLKGVDSTLKIQPAKLEDSAVYLCASSLGLAGAGETQYFGPGTRLLVL.

The gene calls are TRBV7-2 and TRBJ2-5; 7 bases are shared with TRBD1. The CDR3 is 14 residues long. The V gene's germline CDR1 is SGHTA and CDR2 FQGNSA. V was clipped by 2 bases and J by 3 bases; unmatched bases: 3. This CDR3 reads CASSLYDREETQYF. The CDR3 nucleotides are TGTGCCAGCAGCTTATACGACAGGGAAGAGACCCAGTACTTC. Variable domain in full (rest from reference TRBV7-2 and TRBJ2-5): GAGVSQSPSNKVTEKGKDVELRCDPISGHTALYWYRQSLGQGLEFLIYFQGNSAPDKSGLPSDRFSAERTGGSVSTLTIQRTQQEDSAVYLCASSLYDREETQYFGPGTRLLVL.

The V and J genes are TRBV12-3 or TRBV12-4 and TRBJ1-5, with a weak D call TRBD1 (5 bases). This CDR3 has 13 residues. V was shortened by 1 base and J by 11 bases, with 12 bases between the two germline ends. The CDR3 reads CASSLGGGWAQHF. The DNA for the CDR3 is TGTGCCAGCAGTTTAGGGGGGGGTTGGGCCCAGCATTTT.

This CDR3 is CASSFGTGQQYF. As DNA, the CDR3 is TGTGCCAGTAGTTTTGGGACAGGCCAGCAGTACTTC. The chain combines TRBV19 with TRBJ2-7; 8 positions match TRBD1. Germline V gene lookup returns CDR1 LNHDA and CDR2 SQIVND (reference sequence). CDR3 length: 12 residues. With V trimmed by 5 bases and J by 8 bases, 5 bases remained unmatched.

This chain joins TRBV5-1 and TRBJ2-2; 7 bases are shared with TRBD1. This CDR3 contains 14 residues. The J segment lost 6 bases and the V segment lost 4 bases, leaving 6 bases of the junction unmatched. Germline CDR1 reads SGHRS; CDR2 reads YFSETQ. CDR3 coding DNA: TGCGCCAGCAGCAGGGGGCAAACTCCCGGGGAGCTGTTTTTT. Amino acids: CASSRGQTPGELFF.

This clone was recorded a few times. The chain combines TRBV7-2 with TRBJ2-7, with a tentative D call TRBD1 (5 bases). V lost 3 bases and J lost 0, with 12 bases in between. Looked up from germline, CDR1 is SGHTA and CDR2 is FQGNSA. The CDR3 loop spans 15 amino acids. CDR3 bases: TGTGCCAGCAGCTTTACAGGAAGCTACTCCTACGAGCAGTACTTC. Its translation: CASSFTGSYSYEQYF.

This sequence joins TRBV24-1 and TRBJ2-7; TRBD2 might be the D (5 bases). CDR3 length: 12 amino acids. V was clipped by 7 bases and J by 4 bases, with 10 bases between them. Per the germline V gene, CDR1 is KGHDR and CDR2 is SFDVKD. This CDR3 is CATSDYSYEQYF. The CDR3 nucleotides are TGTGCCACCAGCGACTATTCATACGAGCAGTACTTC.

The genes are TRBV30 and TRBJ2-4; 12 positions match TRBD1. Germline V gives CDR1 GTSNPN, CDR2 SVGIG (reference sequence). The V and J ends lost 4 bases and 4 bases, in that order; junction bases with no gene match: 8. The CDR3 sequence is 16 residues long. CDR3 protein: CAWKGTGGGEKNIQYF. CDR3 DNA: TGTGCCTGGAAGGGGACAGGGGGCGGTGAGAAAAACATTCAGTACTTC.

The sample holds a few counts of this clone. J is TRBJ2-2 and V is TRBV7-9; TRBD1 agrees at 7 bases. Per germline, CDR1 SEHNR and CDR2 FQNEAQ (reference sequence). Trimming removed 5 bases from V and 4 bases from J; junction bases left unmatched: 7. The CDR3 is 15 residues long. The CDR3 spells CASSPPTGPTGELFF. The CDR3 DNA sequence: TGTGCCAGCAGCCCGCCGACAGGGCCCACCGGGGAGCTGTTTTTT.